This T cell receptor (beta chain) was obtained from a study of EBV T-cell therapy then PD-1 blockade in nasopharyngeal carcinoma. This clone has a handful of counts. Its specificity is unknown. Treatment defined: AdE1-LMPpoly-expanded autologous EBV-specific T-cell therapy followed by anti-PD-1 nivolumab. V lost 5 bases and J lost 0, with 19 bases in between. Germline lookup yields CDR1 MDHEN and CDR2 SYDVKM. The CDR3 spans 17 residues. Here immunoSEQ multiplex PCR was the method, and the copy in TCRdb shows in-frame clones only, minus some. The profile shows about 23,000 clones, 75% to 90% of them singletons.

This sequence joins TRBV28 and TRBJ1-1; unclear D gene. This TCR was recovered from a man in his forties with nasopharyngeal carcinoma. The sample consisted of CD8+ T cells from blood, taken at roughly day 65 from a patient whose treatment included autologous EBV-specific T cells and nivolumab. The CDR3 is CASSTHYRTGVNTEAFF. CDR3 nucleotide sequence: TGTGCCAGCAGTACCCATTATCGAACCGGGGTGAACACTGAAGCTTTCTTT.